The 21 T cell receptor beta chains below were found in one sample sequenced in a study of blood T cell repertoires in COVID-19. Sequencing used immunoSEQ multiplex PCR; TCRdb keeps in-frame clones, though not all of them. The table shows fewer than 120,000 clones, with 70% to 90% occurring only once. Sequencing was carried out using peripheral blood. Receptors originate from a human donor in a cohort sampled during active COVID-19.

The V call is TRBV19, the J call TRBJ1-5; 8 bases map to TRBD1. The CDR3 runs to 15 residues. V trimming: 6 bases; J trimming: 0 bases; junction bases outside the gene matches: 4. The germline gives CDR1 LNHDA, CDR2 SQIVND (reference sequence). The CDR3 nucleotides read TGTGCCAGTAGAAAGGACAGGGCTAGCAATCAGCCCCAGCATTTT. This codes for CASRKDRASNQPQHF.

CDR3 region: CASSSDRGLGGYTF. The CDR3 nucleotides read TGTGCCAGCAGCTCCGACAGGGGTCTCGGCGGCTACACCTTC. J is TRBJ1-2 and V is TRBV6-5, with 8 bases lining up with TRBD1. With V trimmed by 6 bases and J by 8 bases, 11 bases remained unmatched. CDR1 is MNHEY and CDR2 is SVGAGI in the germline V gene. CDR3 length: 14 residues.

This clone has just one count. The chain joins TRBV11-2 to TRBJ1-4, with D tentatively TRBD1 (6 bases). This CDR3 spans 15 amino acids. Germline CDR1 is SGHAT and CDR2 is FQNNGV. Trimming removed 5 bases at V and 7 bases at J, with 17 bases between. CDR3 residues: CASSSRDIWGEKLFF. CDR3 DNA: TGTGCCAGCAGCAGCCGGGACATCTGGGGTGAAAAACTGTTTTTT.

This chain links TRBV19 with TRBJ1-1; TRBD1 aligns across 8 bases. Losses at the gene ends were 3 bases for V and 5 bases for J; bases not matched to a gene: 11. The length of the CDR3 is 16 residues. Germline V lookup: CDR1 LNHDA, CDR2 SQIVND (reference sequence). DNA of the CDR3: TGTGCCAGTAGTATGGGGACAGGTCAGACGAAGACTGAAGCTTTCTTT. It is translated as CASSMGTGQTKTEAFF. The full variable domain, completed using reference TRBV19 and TRBJ1-1, is DGGITQSPKYLFRKEGQNVTLSCEQNLNHDAMYWYRQDPGQGLRLIYYSQIVNDFQKGDIAEGYSVSREKKESFPLTVTSAQKNPTAFYLCASSMGTGQTKTEAFFGQGTRLTVV.

This rearrangement joins TRBV11-2 to TRBJ2-1, with 8 bases that match TRBD2. From germline, CDR1 is SGHAT and CDR2 FQNNGV. This CDR3 region has 14 residues. Germline trimming cut 2 bases from V and 9 bases from J; bases unmatched to any gene: 6. For the CDR3, the DNA is TGTGCCAGCAGCTTATTCCCGGGAGGGTTTGAGCAGTTCTTC. Its translation: CASSLFPGGFEQFF. Filled out from reference TRBV11-2 and TRBJ2-1, the complete variable domain reads EAGVAQSPRYKIIEKRQSVAFWCNPISGHATLYWYQQILGQGPKLLIQFQNNGVVDDSQLPKDRFSAERLKGVDSTLKIQPAKLEDSAVYLCASSLFPGGFEQFFGPGTRLTVL.

CDR3 in DNA: TGTGCCAGCAGACGCGATACCGTTTCACCCCTCCACTTT. Translating gives CASRRDTVSPLHF. The genes are TRBV6-5 and TRBJ1-6; D gene ambiguous. Germline CDR1 reads MNHEY; CDR2 reads SVGAGI. The CDR3 runs to 13 residues. The germline V and J ends were trimmed by 6 bases and 9 bases, with 12 bases remaining between them.

The V gene is TRBV19, the J gene TRBJ1-1, with D possibly TRBD1 on 5 matching bases. This CDR3 has 13 residues. CDR1 is LNHDA and CDR2 is SQIVND in the germline V gene (reference sequence). Between the trimmed V and J ends, which lost 5 bases and 10 bases, there was a span of 17 bases. As DNA, the CDR3 is TGTGCCAGTAGTTCCTGGACAACCGGTCTAGCTTTCTTT. This gives the protein CASSSWTTGLAFF. Combining the CDR3 with reference TRBV19 and TRBJ1-1 gives the whole variable domain DGGITQSPKYLFRKEGQNVTLSCEQNLNHDAMYWYRQDPGQGLRLIYYSQIVNDFQKGDIAEGYSVSREKKESFPLTVTSAQKNPTAFYLCASSSWTTGLAFFGQGTRLTVV.

The J gene is TRBJ2-1, the V gene TRBV7-2, with D unresolved. Germline V lookup: CDR1 SGHTA, CDR2 FQGNSA. V lost 3 bases and J lost 4, with 7 bases in between. The CDR3 is made up of 13 amino acids. CDR3 DNA: TGTGCCAGCAGCTTTGGGCTTTACAATGAGCAGTTCTTC. This sequence encodes CASSFGLYNEQFF.

V gene TRBV23-1 combines with J gene TRBJ2-3; D gene unclear. TRBV23-1 is labeled an ORF, and its function is uncertain. V dropped 6 bases and J dropped 2 bases, with 12 bases sitting between them. This CDR3 has 14 residues. The CDR3 DNA reads as TGCGCCAGCAGCCCACCGTTCTACACAGATACGCAGTATTTT. Translation gives CASSPPFYTDTQYF.

The CDR3 loop is CASSVLAGGPYEQYF. The DNA for the CDR3 is TGTGCCAGCAGTGTCCTAGCGGGAGGGCCCTACGAGCAGTACTTC. This sequence joins TRBV27 and TRBJ2-7; 12 nucleotides agree with TRBD2. Germline V gene data show CDR1 as MNHEY and CDR2 as SMNVEV (reference sequence). The CDR3 runs to 15 residues. Unmatched junction bases numbered 4, after V lost 5 bases and J lost 2 bases.

The chain couples TRBV21-1 to TRBJ1-1; TRBD1, as called in the table, went unchecked against the DNA. TRBV21-1 is shown as a pseudogene. This CDR3 region has 16 residues. Written as DNA, the CDR3 is TGTGCCAGCAGCAAGACAGACTGTCGCCTTGAGACTGAAGCTTTCTTT. As protein: CASSKTDCRLETEAFF.

V gene TRBV3-1 (or the pseudogene TRBV3-2) combines with J gene TRBJ1-3; D perhaps matches TRBD1 (5 bases). The ends were cut back, 3 bases at V and 10 bases at J, with 13 bases in the middle. Germline V gives CDR1 LGHDT, CDR2 YNNKEL (reference sequence). The CDR3 contains 13 residues. In DNA form, the CDR3 reads TGTGCCAGCAGCCACCGGACACACGAAACCATATATTTT. Translating gives CASSHRTHETIYF.

V and J are TRBV5-4 and TRBJ2-7; 11 positions match TRBD1. CDR3 size: 19 residues. V lost 0 bases to trimming and J lost 2 bases; unmatched junction nucleotides: 13. Per the germline V gene, CDR1 is SGHNT and CDR2 is YYREEE (reference sequence). This CDR3 reads CASSLGGTGGGRLTYEQYF. The CDR3 bases are TGTGCCAGCAGCTTGGGGGGGACAGGGGGAGGGCGTCTTACCTACGAGCAGTACTTC.

The rearrangement uses TRBV23-1 and TRBJ1-1, with 9 bases identical to TRBD1. TRBV23-1 is assigned to the ORF class and has an uncertain function. Trimming at V came to 1 base and at J to 3 bases, leaving 15 bases not matched to a gene. This CDR3 has 19 amino acids. This chain's CDR3 is CASSQLHGDRASEDTEAFF. The DNA for the CDR3 is TGCGCCAGCAGTCAATTACATGGGGACAGGGCTTCTGAAGACACTGAAGCTTTCTTT.

Points on this clone: It is unclear where the CDR3 begins or ends on the DNA, so no DNA is shown, and the CDR3 is as TCRdb lists it. The chain uses TRBV29-1 and TRBJ1-1; the DNA was not compared with TRBD1, the D call given in the table. CDR1 is SQVTM and CDR2 is ANQGSEA in the germline V gene. The CDR3 is 14 residues long, counting both termini. The CDR3 here is CSVRRRDKNTEAFF.

As concerns this clone: This same CDR3 is encoded by further DNA sequences in the sample. This rearrangement joins TRBV7-3 to TRBJ1-1; the D is unclear. The germline V gene has CDR1 SGHTA and CDR2 FQGTGA. This CDR3 has 13 residues. V was cut by 2 bases and J by 1 base, with 5 bases left in between. CDR3 region: CASSLGRNTEAFF. The CDR3 nucleotides read TGTGCCAGCAGCTTAGGTAGGAACACTGAAGCTTTCTTT.

CDR3 in amino acids: CASSGTGPDEQFF. In nucleotides, the CDR3 is TGTGCCAGCAGTGGGACAGGTCCCGATGAGCAGTTCTTC. This sequence joins TRBV27 and TRBJ2-1; 8 bases match TRBD1. Germline V gives CDR1 MNHEY, CDR2 SMNVEV (reference sequence). Trimming removed 5 bases from V and 8 bases from J; junction bases left unmatched: 5. This CDR3 contains 13 residues.

The sample holds one count of this clone. V gene TRBV29-1 combines with J gene TRBJ2-5; no firm D call. In germline, CDR1 is SQVTM, CDR2 ANQGSEA. The CDR3 loop spans 13 amino acids. V lost 3 bases, J lost 2 bases, and 10 bases lay in between. The CDR3 sequence: CSVERDLQETQYF. The CDR3 DNA follows: TGCAGCGTTGAGAGAGATTTACAAGAGACCCAGTACTTC.

The chain employs TRBV7-2 and TRBJ2-3, with 15 bases lining up with TRBD2. The ends lost 0 bases at V and 3 bases at J; junction bases unmatched: 7. The CDR3 runs 19 residues. Germline CDR1 SGHTA, CDR2 FQGNSA. The CDR3 protein is CASSLAWGLAGGLTDTQYF. CDR3 sequence (DNA): TGTGCCAGCAGCTTAGCGTGGGGACTAGCGGGAGGACTAACAGATACGCAGTATTTT.

The rearrangement links TRBV28 to TRBJ1-6; TRBD1 might be the D (5 bases). V shed 2 bases and J shed 4 bases, with 12 bases lying between them. From germline, CDR1 is MDHEN and CDR2 SYDVKM. The CDR3 totals 16 residues. The CDR3, as DNA: TGTGCCAGCAGTTTACACGGGACTTATTATAATTCACCCCTCCACTTT. It encodes CASSLHGTYYNSPLHF.

This chain joins TRBV10-1 and TRBJ2-2, with 7 nucleotides matching TRBD1. The CDR3 contains 14 residues. V lost 6 bases, J lost 2 bases, and 3 bases stayed unmatched. CDR1 is WNHNN, CDR2 SYGVQD, per germline (reference sequence). CDR3 DNA: TGCGCCAGCAGCCGGGACAGAAACACCGGGGAGCTGTTTTTT. Translating it yields CASSRDRNTGELFF.